A single T cell receptor beta chain is shown here with its context. This sample stems from a study of blood T cell repertoires in COVID-19. There are 13 residues in the CDR3. The germline V gene encodes CDR1 MRHNA and CDR2 SNTAGT. The V end lost 4 bases, the J end lost 4 bases, and 9 bases lay between the germline ends. Per the original data handling: Researchers report that nucleated cell counts were estimated from reference gene primer amplification. Clones were read by immunoSEQ multiplex PCR, and TCRdb kept only the in-frame ones, dropping some. The DNA was the basis for D and trimming; V, J and clone size are from that table. The sample includes 200,000 to 250,000 clones, more than 75% seen only once; the top ten take over 0.95%.

Sequenced sample: peripheral blood. This receptor was identified in a man aged 35-49 years with acute or convalescent COVID-19. This chain uses TRBV6-4 with TRBJ2-3; tentatively, D is TRBD2 (6 bases). CDR3 sequence (DNA): TGTGCCAGCAGTGGCGGGGACTCAGATACGCAGTATTTT. Its protein product is CASSGGDSDTQYF.